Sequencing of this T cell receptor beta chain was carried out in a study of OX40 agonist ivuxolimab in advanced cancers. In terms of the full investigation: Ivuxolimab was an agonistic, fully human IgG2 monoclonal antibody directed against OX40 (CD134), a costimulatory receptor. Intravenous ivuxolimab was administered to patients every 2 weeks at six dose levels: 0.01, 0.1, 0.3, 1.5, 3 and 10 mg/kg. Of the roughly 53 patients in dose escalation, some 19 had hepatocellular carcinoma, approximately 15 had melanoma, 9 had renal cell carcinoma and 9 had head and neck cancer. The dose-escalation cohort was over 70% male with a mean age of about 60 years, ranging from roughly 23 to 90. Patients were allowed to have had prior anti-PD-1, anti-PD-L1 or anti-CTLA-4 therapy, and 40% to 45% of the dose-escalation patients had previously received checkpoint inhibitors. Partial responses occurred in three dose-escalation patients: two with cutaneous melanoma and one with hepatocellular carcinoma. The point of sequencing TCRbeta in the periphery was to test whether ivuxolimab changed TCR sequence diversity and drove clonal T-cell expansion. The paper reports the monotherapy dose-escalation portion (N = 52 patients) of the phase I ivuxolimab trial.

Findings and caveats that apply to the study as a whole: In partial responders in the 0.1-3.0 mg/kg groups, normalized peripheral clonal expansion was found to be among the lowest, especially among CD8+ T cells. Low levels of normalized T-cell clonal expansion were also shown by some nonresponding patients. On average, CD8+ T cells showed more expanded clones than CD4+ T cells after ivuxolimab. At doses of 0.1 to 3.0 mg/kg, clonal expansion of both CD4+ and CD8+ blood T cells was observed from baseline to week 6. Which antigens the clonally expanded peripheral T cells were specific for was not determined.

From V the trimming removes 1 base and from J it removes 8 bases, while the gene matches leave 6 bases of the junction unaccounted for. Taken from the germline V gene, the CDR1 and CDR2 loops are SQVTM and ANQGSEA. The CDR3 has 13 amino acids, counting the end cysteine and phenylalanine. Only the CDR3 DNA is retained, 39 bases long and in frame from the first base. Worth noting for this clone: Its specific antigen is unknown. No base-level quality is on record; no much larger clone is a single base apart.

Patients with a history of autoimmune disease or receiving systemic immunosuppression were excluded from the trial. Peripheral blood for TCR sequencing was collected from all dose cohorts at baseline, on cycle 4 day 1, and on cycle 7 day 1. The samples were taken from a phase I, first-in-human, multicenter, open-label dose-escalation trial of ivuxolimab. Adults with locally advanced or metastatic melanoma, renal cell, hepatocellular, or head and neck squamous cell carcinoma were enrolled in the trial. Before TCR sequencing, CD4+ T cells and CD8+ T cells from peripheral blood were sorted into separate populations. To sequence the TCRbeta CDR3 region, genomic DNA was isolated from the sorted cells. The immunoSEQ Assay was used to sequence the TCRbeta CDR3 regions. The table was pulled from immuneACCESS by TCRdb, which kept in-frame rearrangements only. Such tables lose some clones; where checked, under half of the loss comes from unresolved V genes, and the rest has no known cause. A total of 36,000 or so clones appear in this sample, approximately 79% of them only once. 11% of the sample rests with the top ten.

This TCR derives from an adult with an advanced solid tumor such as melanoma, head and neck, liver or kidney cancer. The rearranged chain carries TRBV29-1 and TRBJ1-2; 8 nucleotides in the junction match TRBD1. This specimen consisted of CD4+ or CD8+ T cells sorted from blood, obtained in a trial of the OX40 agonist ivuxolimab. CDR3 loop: CSVEAGGGGGYTF. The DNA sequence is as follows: TGCAGCGTTGAAGCAGGGGGCGGGGGGGGCTACACCTTC.